The sequence of this T cell receptor (beta chain) was determined in a study of low-dose radiotherapy and immunotherapy resistance in tumors. Study-level background: With fractions of 0.5 Gy given every 2 weeks, Cohort 1 accumulated a total of 6.5 Gy. A daily 300 mg dose of oral aspirin was taken by patients for four cycles from cycle 1 day 1. Nivolumab was given to patients as a 240 mg flat dose every two weeks, and ipilimumab at 1 mg/kg every six weeks. Both were delivered intravenously.

The CDR3 runs to 16 residues. Germline CDR1 is MRHNA and CDR2 is SNTAGT. V trimming: 3 bases; J trimming: 9 bases; junction bases outside the gene matches: 6. Time point noted: before trial treatment. Advanced solid tumors without tumor-infiltrating lymphocytes were required for inclusion. There are many counts of this clonotype. Covering alpha and beta chains, TRAV- and TRBV-specific primers were used for the first-strand cDNA. A roughly 19-cycle PCR with a constant-region primer and V-primer adapter amplified TCRs. TCRdb re-analysed the reads in MiXCR, keeping a single row per CDR3 protein. The sample includes 55,000 to 65,000 distinct CDR3 sequences, roughly 29% of them seen just once.

The sequencing here drew on PBMCs, taken before treatment. The J gene is TRBJ2-1, the V gene TRBV6-4; 15 bases agree with TRBD2. The source is a male donor with rectosigmoid adenocarcinoma. CDR3 sequence: CASSEVGLAGGGEQFF. DNA of the CDR3: TGTGCCAGCAGTGAAGTTGGACTAGCGGGAGGGGGTGAGCAGTTCTTC.